Presented here are 25 T cell receptor beta chains from one specimen sequenced in a study of cytomegalovirus exposure and HLA in healthy donors. PCR employed 60 Vbeta and 13 Jbeta primers. Assay used: immunoSEQ multiplex PCR; TCRdb lists only in-frame clones, some missing. The table lists about 160,000 clones, under 90% of them singletons, with approximately 4.5% in the top ten. Sequencing was done on a sample of PBMCs. The source is a man aged 30 to 39 in good health and CMV-seronegative.

The genes are TRBV9 and TRBJ2-7, with a possible D match to TRBD1 (6 bases). The germline V gene encodes CDR1 SGDLS and CDR2 YYNGEE. The CDR3 consists of 16 residues. Trimming pared 0 bases from V and 0 bases from J, leaving 13 bases between. This CDR3 reads CASSVDGGSSSYEQYF. Written as DNA, the CDR3 is TGTGCCAGCAGCGTAGATGGGGGCAGTAGCTCCTACGAGCAGTACTTC.

The rearrangement links TRBV7-9 to TRBJ1-1, with D tentatively TRBD1 (5 bases). Trimming shortened V by 7 bases and J by 0 bases, and 18 bases separated the two germline ends. The germline gives CDR1 SEHNR, CDR2 FQNEAQ (reference sequence). This CDR3 contains 16 residues. In DNA, the CDR3 is TGTGCCAGCACTCTCGGCGGGGGTTCCATGAACACTGAAGCTTTCTTT. It codes for CASTLGGGSMNTEAFF.

The gene calls are TRBV7-9 and TRBJ1-1, with 7 bases lining up with TRBD1. CDR3 length: 14 amino acids. CDR1 is SEHNR and CDR2 is FQNEAQ in the germline V gene (reference sequence). The J segment lost 1 base and the V segment lost 9 bases, leaving 8 bases of the junction unmatched. CDR3 loop: CARSPGQANTEAFF. CDR3 bases: TGTGCCAGATCGCCCGGACAGGCGAACACTGAAGCTTTCTTT.

The chain has TRBV7-2 and TRBJ2-1, with 8 bases fitting TRBD1. The CDR3 runs 18 residues. With V trimmed by 1 base and J by 2 bases, 10 bases remained unmatched. Per germline, CDR1 SGHTA and CDR2 FQGNSA. In DNA form, the CDR3 reads TGTGCCAGCAGCTTAGGGGTTATAGGACAGGGAACCTACAATGAGCAGTTCTTC. As protein: CASSLGVIGQGTYNEQFF. The whole variable domain, filled in from reference TRBV7-2 and TRBJ2-1, reads GAGVSQSPSNKVTEKGKDVELRCDPISGHTALYWYRQSLGQGLEFLIYFQGNSAPDKSGLPSDRFSAERTGGSVSTLTIQRTQQEDSAVYLCASSLGVIGQGTYNEQFFGPGTRLTVL.

The chain employs TRBV9 and TRBJ2-2; 9 nucleotides agree with TRBD2. Germline assignment: CDR1 SGDLS and CDR2 YYNGEE. J was trimmed by 0 bases and V by 0 bases; bases with no gene match: 9. The length of the CDR3 is 19 residues. CDR3 DNA: TGTGCCAGCAGCGTAGATCCGGGACTAGCTACATCGAACACCGGGGAGCTGTTTTTT. Protein sequence: CASSVDPGLATSNTGELFF.

V usage is TRBV29-1 and J usage is TRBJ1-1, with D perhaps matching TRBD1 (5 bases). This CDR3 is built from 10 residues. CDR1 is SQVTM, CDR2 ANQGSEA, per germline. CDR3 protein: CSGGESEAFF. In DNA form, the CDR3 reads TGCAGTGGAGGGGAATCCGAAGCTTTCTTT.

This clone was detected once. CDR3 sequence reads: CASSLALAGGIETQYF. The CDR3 nucleotides are TGTGCCAGCAGCTTGGCTCTAGCGGGGGGAATAGAGACCCAGTACTTC. J is TRBJ2-5 and V is TRBV5-6; 11 positions match TRBD2. Germline CDR1 is SGHDT and CDR2 is YYEEEE. The CDR3 runs to 16 residues. V was clipped by 0 bases and J by 4 bases; unmatched bases: 5.

The chain recombines TRBV6-1 with TRBJ2-5; tentatively, D is TRBD1 (6 bases). From germline, CDR1 is MNHNS and CDR2 SASEGT. The CDR3 contains 12 residues. Trimming shortened V by 6 bases and J by 13 bases, and 18 bases separated the two germline ends. CDR3 coding DNA: TGTGCCAGCAGAATTATCGGACAGATACTGTACTTC. Amino acid sequence: CASRIIGQILYF.

This clone was picked up a small number of times. V and J are TRBV7-3 and TRBJ2-2, with D uncertain. V was shortened by 2 bases and J by 6 bases, with 7 bases between the two germline ends. The CDR3 loop spans 13 amino acids. The germline V gene encodes CDR1 SGHTA and CDR2 FQGTGA. The CDR3 region has the DNA TGTGCCAGCAGCTTACTAGTTTCCGGGGAGCTGTTTTTT. This encodes CASSLLVSGELFF.

The chain employs TRBV4-3 and TRBJ2-1; 13 positions match TRBD2. V lost 3 bases to trimming and J lost 6 bases; unmatched junction nucleotides: 5. CDR1 and CDR2 (germline): LGHNA, YSLEER. CDR3 size: 16 residues. CDR3 nucleotide sequence: TGCGCCAGCAGCCAGGAACTAGCGGGGGGGCGCAATGAGCAGTTCTTC. It codes for CASSQELAGGRNEQFF.

This clone was counted between two and nine times. The chain links TRBV11-2 to TRBJ2-7; 8 bases line up with TRBD2. The CDR3 length is 15 residues. The V gene end was trimmed by 2 bases and the J gene end by 2 bases; junction bases not matched to a gene: 5. Germline values: CDR1 SGHAT, CDR2 FQNNGV. The CDR3 spells CASSLNSGETYEQYF. CDR3 nucleotides: TGTGCCAGCAGCTTAAATAGCGGGGAAACCTACGAGCAGTACTTC. The entire variable domain, with the rest obtained from reference TRBV11-2 and TRBJ2-7, is as follows: EAGVAQSPRYKIIEKRQSVAFWCNPISGHATLYWYQQILGQGPKLLIQFQNNGVVDDSQLPKDRFSAERLKGVDSTLKIQPAKLEDSAVYLCASSLNSGETYEQYFGPGTRLTVT.

The chain uses TRBV5-6 and TRBJ2-1; possible D gene TRBD1, 6 bases. Germline CDR1 reads SGHDT; CDR2 reads YYEEEE. This CDR3 spans 13 amino acids. V lost 2 bases, J lost 4 bases, and 7 bases lay in between. The CDR3, as DNA: TGTGCCAGCAGCTTACAGGGTTACAATGAGCAGTTCTTC. Encoded protein: CASSLQGYNEQFF.

The rearrangement joins TRBV7-2 to TRBJ1-5; TRBD1 matches 7 bases. J was trimmed by 3 bases and V by 1 base; bases with no gene match: 3. The CDR3 has 15 residues. The germline V gene has CDR1 SGHTA and CDR2 FQGNSA. Here the CDR3 reads CASSLVQGNNQPQHF. The CDR3 nucleotides are TGTGCCAGCAGCTTAGTACAGGGGAACAATCAGCCCCAGCATTTT.

This chain links TRBV6-6 with TRBJ1-1; TRBD1 might be the D (5 bases). Trimming left V 7 bases short and J 1 base short, with 10 bases between. The germline CDR1 and CDR2 sequences are MNHNY and SVGAGI (reference sequence). CDR3 length: 13 residues. The CDR3 nucleotides read TGTGCCAGCACGGACGGACAGAACACTGAAGCTTTCTTT. It is translated as CASTDGQNTEAFF.

A single count supports this clone. DNA of the CDR3: TGTGCCAGCAGTGACCCGGGACTAGCGGGACCGTGGTACATTCAGTACTTC. This codes for CASSDPGLAGPWYIQYF. V usage is TRBV2 and J usage is TRBJ2-4; 13 positions match TRBD2. V dropped 3 bases and J dropped 8; count of bases not matched to a gene: 10. Looked up from germline, CDR1 is SNHLY and CDR2 is FYNNEI. The CDR3 sequence is 17 residues long.

The J gene is TRBJ2-7, the V gene TRBV28; TRBD2 matches at 7 bases. This CDR3 region has 16 residues. V gave up 4 bases and J gave up 3 bases; unmatched junction bases: 12. Germline-derived CDR1 and CDR2 are MDHEN and SYDVKM. The CDR3 DNA follows: TGTGCCAGCAGTTCCCCCCTCTGGCGGGGGTACTACGAGCAGTACTTC. It specifies CASSSPLWRGYYEQYF.

The rearrangement links TRBV6-1 to TRBJ1-2; D is perhaps TRBD1 (6 bases). V was trimmed by 0 bases and J by 6 bases, leaving 17 bases between them. The CDR3 length is 16 residues. Germline CDR1 is MNHNS and CDR2 is SASEGT. CDR3 in DNA: TGTGCCAGCAGTGAAGCCTTCATGGGTTCAGGGGATGGCTACACCTTC. Translation: CASSEAFMGSGDGYTF.

This sequence joins TRBV2 and TRBJ1-1, with TRBD1 matching over 7 bases. The CDR3 runs to 15 residues. Germline-derived CDR1 and CDR2 are SNHLY and FYNNEI. J gave up 4 bases and V 1 base, and 6 bases lay outside the gene matches. The CDR3 is CASSEERGRGTEAFF. The CDR3, as DNA: TGTGCCAGCAGTGAAGAGAGGGGGCGAGGCACTGAAGCTTTCTTT.

This clone has just a few counts. V is TRBV28 and J is TRBJ1-6, with D possibly TRBD1 on 5 matching bases. CDR1 is MDHEN, CDR2 SYDVKM, per germline. V dropped 4 bases and J dropped 7 bases, with 14 bases sitting between them. The CDR3 spans 15 residues. The DNA of the CDR3 is TGTGCCAGCAGTTCCAGACAGTTTCGAAATTCACCCCTCCACTTT. It yields the protein CASSSRQFRNSPLHF. Combining the CDR3 with reference TRBV28 and TRBJ1-6 gives the whole variable domain DVKVTQSSRYLVKRTGEKVFLECVQDMDHENMFWYRQDPGLGLRLIYFSYDVKMKEKGDIPEGYSVSREKKERFSLILESASTNQTSMYLCASSSRQFRNSPLHFGNGTRLTVT.

This clone appeared a single time. This chain joins TRBV27 and TRBJ2-7, with 9 nucleotides matching TRBD1. J gave up 5 bases and V 4 bases, and 3 bases lay outside the gene matches. This CDR3 has 13 residues. Germline CDR1 and CDR2: MNHEY and SMNVEV (reference sequence). CDR3 nucleotide sequence: TGTGCCAGCAGTTCCTGGGACAGGGACGAGCAGTACTTC. Amino acid sequence: CASSSWDRDEQYF.

This chain joins TRBV5-1 and TRBJ2-3, with D tentatively TRBD1 (6 bases). Germline V gene sequence: CDR1 SGHRS, CDR2 YFSETQ. The V end lost 4 bases, the J end lost 3 bases, and 21 bases lay between the germline ends. The CDR3 runs to 17 residues. The CDR3 loop reads CASSGKYRVMSTDTQYF. The CDR3 DNA reads as TGCGCCAGCAGCGGAAAATACAGGGTGATGTCAACAGATACGCAGTATTTT.

About this clone itself: One end of the junction does not line up with germline, which may come from a read error. The chain carries TRBV5-4 and TRBJ2-6; D call uncertain. The length of the CDR3 is 15 residues. Germline values: CDR1 SGHNT, CDR2 YYREEE (reference sequence). CDR3 coding DNA: TGTGCCAGCGGCTTCCGCGGAGCTGGGGCCAACGTCCTGACTTTC. It encodes CASGFRGAGANVLTF. The full variable domain, rest sourced from reference TRBV5-4 and TRBJ2-6, is ETGVTQSPTHLIKTRGQQVTLRCSSQSGHNTVSWYQQALGQGPQFIFQYYREEENGRGNFPPRFSGLQFPNYSSELNVNALELDDSALYLCASGFRGAGANVLTFGAGSRLTVL.

The V call is TRBV2, the J call TRBJ2-1; possibly TRBD2 for D (6 bases). Trimming removed 7 bases from V and 7 bases from J, with 11 bases in between. CDR1 and CDR2 (germline): SNHLY, FYNNEI. The CDR3 length is 12 residues. CDR3 DNA: TGTGCCAGCACTACAGGAGGGAATGAGCAGTTCTTC. Residues: CASTTGGNEQFF.

The V call is TRBV10-1, the J call TRBJ1-1, with D tentatively TRBD1 (6 bases). The CDR3 is made up of 15 amino acids. CDR1 and CDR2 from the germline V gene are WNHNN and SYGVQD (reference sequence). Trimming pared 0 bases from V and 4 bases from J, leaving 12 bases between. Here the CDR3 reads CASSESMQGSTEAFF. In DNA form, the CDR3 reads TGCGCCAGCAGTGAGTCGATGCAGGGGAGCACTGAAGCTTTCTTT.

The sample holds a few counts of this clone. The chain has TRBV27 and TRBJ1-6, with D perhaps TRBD1 (5 bases). CDR3 length: 17 amino acids. V lost 1 base and J lost 8, with 18 bases in between. Germline assignment: CDR1 MNHEY and CDR2 SMNVEV (reference sequence). CDR3 loop: CASSLYPGGFEDSPLHF. As DNA, the CDR3 is TGTGCCAGCAGTTTATACCCGGGGGGGTTCGAGGATTCACCCCTCCACTTT.